Following are 23 T cell receptor beta chains from one sample sequenced in a study of blood T cell repertoires in COVID-19. Measured with immunoSEQ multiplex PCR; TCRdb has only the in-frame clones, and not every one. The sample consists of about 440,000 clones, around 90% of them appearing once. Sequenced sample: PBMCs or T cells enriched from blood (not recorded which). Source of these receptors: a man between 18 and 35 years old who had recovered from COVID-19.

This rearrangement joins TRBV5-1 to TRBJ2-1, with 8 nucleotides matching TRBD2. The CDR3 has 15 residues. Germline V gives CDR1 SGHRS, CDR2 YFSETQ. Germline trimming cut 4 bases from V and 4 bases from J; bases unmatched to any gene: 7. This CDR3 reads CASSRAGVTYNEQFF. Written as DNA, the CDR3 is TGCGCCAGCAGCCGAGCGGGAGTCACTTACAATGAGCAGTTCTTC.

The gene calls are TRBV5-1 and TRBJ1-5, with no clear D. CDR3 length: 13 residues. Between the trimmed V and J ends, which lost 7 bases and 4 bases, there was a span of 12 bases. In germline, CDR1 is SGHRS, CDR2 YFSETQ. In DNA, the CDR3 is TGCGCCAGCTCCCCAGAGGGTAATCAGCCCCAGCATTTT. This gives the protein CASSPEGNQPQHF.

The chain uses TRBV7-2 and TRBJ2-7; possibly TRBD1 for D (6 bases). The ends were cut back, 6 bases at V and 6 bases at J, with 18 bases in the middle. CDR1 and CDR2 from the germline V gene are SGHTA and FQGNSA. The CDR3 covers 14 residues. The CDR3 region is CASRRQALGGEQYF. The CDR3 nucleotides read TGTGCCAGCAGACGACAGGCCCTAGGTGGCGAGCAGTACTTC.

The rearrangement joins TRBV5-1 to TRBJ2-7, with D uncertain. CDR1 is SGHRS, CDR2 YFSETQ, per germline. This CDR3 has 13 residues. Trimming stripped 2 bases from V and 1 base from J, with 7 bases between. CDR3 DNA sequence: TGCGCCAGCAGCTTTCCTAGTTCCTACGAGCAGTACTTC. Translation gives CASSFPSSYEQYF.

V is TRBV28 and J is TRBJ1-6; D gene ambiguous. Germline V CDR1 and CDR2: MDHEN, SYDVKM. CDR3 length: 14 residues. Between the trimmed V and J ends, which lost 5 bases and 11 bases, there was a span of 16 bases. In DNA, the CDR3 is TGTGCCAGCAGTCCCCCCGGTGGTCTTCCACCCCTCCACTTT. This translates into CASSPPGGLPPLHF.

V and J are TRBV7-6 and TRBJ2-3; maybe TRBD2 (5 bases). This CDR3 comprises 16 residues. V lost 2 bases and J lost 6, with 18 bases in between. The germline gives CDR1 SGHVS, CDR2 FNYEAQ. The CDR3 region has the DNA TGTGCCAGCAGCTTATTGAGCGGTAGAGGGCCCGATACGCAGTATTTT. The encoded protein is CASSLLSGRGPDTQYF.

J is TRBJ1-4 and V is TRBV7-9; the D is unclear. The CDR3 is 13 residues long. Trimming left V 5 bases short and J 8 bases short, with 12 bases between. CDR1 and CDR2 from the germline V gene are SEHNR and FQNEAQ (reference sequence). CDR3 region: CASSPYPREKLFF. CDR3 DNA: TGTGCCAGCAGCCCATACCCCAGAGAAAAACTGTTTTTT.

The V gene is TRBV4-1, the J gene TRBJ2-1; D is possibly TRBD2 (6 bases). V was cut by 8 bases and J by 3 bases, with 20 bases left in between. The CDR3 length is 16 residues. CDR1 and CDR2 (germline): MGHRA, YSYEKL. The chain's CDR3 is CASDPSTPGVYNEQFF. Written as DNA, the CDR3 is TGCGCCAGCGACCCTTCAACCCCGGGGGTCTACAATGAGCAGTTCTTC.

V and J are TRBV7-9 and TRBJ2-7, with TRBD1 matching over 7 bases. J lost 6 bases, V lost 1 base, and 6 bases had no gene match. Per the germline V gene, CDR1 is SEHNR and CDR2 is FQNEAQ (reference sequence). The CDR3 consists of 14 residues. For the CDR3, the DNA is TGTGCCAGCAGCTTAGGCAGGGGGTCGAGCGAGCAGTACTTC. Its translation: CASSLGRGSSEQYF.

A single count supports this clone. The rearrangement links TRBV5-6 to TRBJ1-2; D ambiguous. The ends were cut back, 4 bases at V and 1 base at J, with 14 bases in the middle. CDR3 length: 15 residues. Germline CDR1 is SGHDT and CDR2 is YYEEEE. The CDR3 spells CASSDTSRVNYGYTF. In nucleotides, the CDR3 is TGTGCCAGCAGCGACACCTCGAGGGTTAACTATGGCTACACCTTC.

The chain joins TRBV27 to TRBJ2-1; 9 bases line up with TRBD2. Germline CDR1 MNHEY, CDR2 SMNVEV (reference sequence). The V and J ends lost 0 bases and 7 bases, in that order; junction bases with no gene match: 1. The CDR3 runs to 14 residues. The DNA for the CDR3 is TGTGCCAGCAGTTTATCGGCGGGAGGGAATGAGCAGTTCTTC. It yields the protein CASSLSAGGNEQFF.

The chain links TRBV9 to TRBJ1-4, with TRBD1 as a possible D gene (6 bases). V was trimmed by 4 bases and J by 4 bases, leaving 8 bases between them. The CDR3 loop spans 13 amino acids. Germline lookup yields CDR1 SGDLS and CDR2 YYNGEE. The CDR3 region has the DNA TGTGCCAGCAGCCCGGACAGTAATGAAAAACTGTTTTTT. Translated, it gives CASSPDSNEKLFF.

The rearrangement joins TRBV18 to TRBJ2-7; D may be TRBD2 (5 bases). The CDR3 is made up of 15 amino acids. The V end lost 2 bases, the J end lost 2 bases, and 13 bases lay between the germline ends. Germline assignment: CDR1 KGHSH and CDR2 LQKENI. Written as DNA, the CDR3 is TGTGCCAGCTCACCAAGAGGGAGTAGCACCTACGAGCAGTACTTC. Amino acid sequence: CASSPRGSSTYEQYF.

The chain carries TRBV3-1 (or the pseudogene TRBV3-2) and TRBJ1-1; 8 bases fit TRBD1. Germline values: CDR1 LGHDT, CDR2 YNNKEL (reference sequence). The CDR3 has 17 amino acids. V gave up 4 bases and J gave up 5 bases; unmatched junction bases: 15. The DNA of the CDR3 is TGTGCCAGCAGCCGTGGGACAGGACCCCCGTCGGGGACTGAAGCTTTCTTT. It translates to CASSRGTGPPSGTEAFF.

V is TRBV7-9 and J is TRBJ1-1, with a tentative D call TRBD1 (6 bases). With 3 bases removed from V and 1 base from J, the gap between germline ends came to 12 bases. From germline, CDR1 is SEHNR and CDR2 FQNEAQ (reference sequence). The CDR3 runs 15 residues. CDR3 in DNA: TGTGCCAGCAGCTTCTGGGGGCAGACGAACACTGAAGCTTTCTTT. This gives the protein CASSFWGQTNTEAFF.

The rearrangement uses TRBV28 and TRBJ2-3, with TRBD1 as a possible D gene (5 bases). The CDR3 length is 15 residues. V lost 0 bases to trimming and J lost 1 base, with 8 bases between them. Germline V gene data show CDR1 as MDHEN and CDR2 as SYDVKM. The CDR3 coding sequence is TGTGCCAGCAGTTTATGGCGCAGGGGCACAGATACGCAGTATTTT. Translated, it gives CASSLWRRGTDTQYF.

The CDR3, as DNA: TGTGCCAGCAGCCTGGGGGGAGCAGCTTTCTTT. This encodes CASSLGGAAFF. The chain carries TRBV5-6 and TRBJ1-1; perhaps TRBD1 as D (5 bases). Germline loops: CDR1 SGHDT, CDR2 YYEEEE. Trimming removed 4 bases at V and 10 bases at J, with 11 bases between. This CDR3 region has 11 residues.

This rearrangement joins TRBV7-2 to TRBJ1-2; D gene ambiguous. The CDR3 is 15 residues long. Looked up from germline, CDR1 is SGHTA and CDR2 is FQGNSA. V lost 7 bases, J lost 0 bases, and 15 bases lay in between. The CDR3 nucleotides read TGTGCCAGCACCCCAGGAGGCATTACTAACTATGGCTACACCTTC. Translation: CASTPGGITNYGYTF.

J is TRBJ2-1 and V is TRBV7-9; 12 bases are a match to TRBD1. This CDR3 has 16 residues. V was pared by 4 bases and J by 7 bases, with 8 bases of the junction left unmatched. CDR1 SEHNR and CDR2 FQNEAQ come from the germline V gene (reference sequence). CDR3 sequence (DNA): TGTGCCAGCAGCTCTCCGGGACAGGGGGCTGGGAATGAGCAGTTCTTC. Translating gives CASSSPGQGAGNEQFF.

The gene calls are TRBV19 and TRBJ1-3; D gene uncertain. CDR3 length equals 15 residues. The ends were cut back, 3 bases at V and 0 bases at J, with 9 bases in the middle. Germline V gives CDR1 LNHDA, CDR2 SQIVND (reference sequence). DNA of the CDR3: TGTGCCAGTAGTATGGCAGCGATCTCTGGAAACACCATATATTTT. Translated, it gives CASSMAAISGNTIYF.

The chain has TRBV29-1 and TRBJ2-1; 7 nucleotides align to TRBD1. This CDR3 region has 16 residues. In germline, CDR1 is SQVTM, CDR2 ANQGSEA. J gave up 6 bases and V 3 bases, and 14 bases lay outside the gene matches. CDR3 sequence (DNA): TGCAGCGTTGAGAGGGGGCTGGGGACGGTAAGCAATGAGCAGTTCTTC. It translates to CSVERGLGTVSNEQFF.

The V gene is TRBV7-9, the J gene TRBJ1-4; possible D gene TRBD1, 6 bases. Deletions cut 2 bases from V and 5 bases from J, with 12 bases between. The CDR3 spans 15 residues. The germline gives CDR1 SEHNR, CDR2 FQNEAQ (reference sequence). The chain's CDR3 is CASSLPFGTNEKLFF. As DNA, the CDR3 is TGTGCCAGCAGCTTACCCTTCGGGACAAATGAAAAACTGTTTTTT.

The V gene is TRBV4-1, the J gene TRBJ1-1, with D unresolved. V lost 8 bases to trimming and J lost 0 bases, with 10 bases between them. The germline gives CDR1 MGHRA, CDR2 YSYEKL. CDR3 size: 13 residues. Here the CDR3 DNA reads TGCGCCAGCCGCGGGTCCATGAACACTGAAGCTTTCTTT. Translated, it gives CASRGSMNTEAFF.